This T cell receptor beta chain derives from a study of cytomegalovirus exposure and HLA in healthy donors. Study observations and caveats: According to a subsequent analysis, TCR clusters from the first cohort were inclined to appear together in the roughly 120 validation repertoires. As confirmed in vitro, a few CMV-associated chains were specific for CMV antigens. The study designated around 150 TCR beta chains cytomegalovirus-associated. Usually a TCR sequence was rare, but some public TCRs were found in many donors.

V lost 8 bases, J lost 10 bases, and 23 bases lay in between. The CDR3 length is 15 residues. Germline V lookup: CDR1 LNHDA, CDR2 SQIVND (reference sequence). About this clone: Its antigen is undetermined.

Assay: immunoSEQ multiplex PCR; the TCRdb copy retains only in-frame clones and omits some. In the table there are about 56,000 clones, around 94% of which are singletons. This chain links TRBV19 with TRBJ1-4, with D perhaps matching TRBD1 (6 bases). This TCR was sampled from a man aged 18 to 29 in good health and CMV-seronegative. The sample comprised PBMCs. The CDR3 reads CASGGARGQSGKLFF. CDR3 in DNA: TGTGCCAGTGGGGGGGCCCGAGGACAGTCGGGAAAACTGTTTTTT. The variable domain in full, completed from reference TRBV19 and TRBJ1-4, reads DGGITQSPKYLFRKEGQNVTLSCEQNLNHDAMYWYRQDPGQGLRLIYYSQIVNDFQKGDIAEGYSVSREKKESFPLTVTSAQKNPTAFYLCASGGARGQSGKLFFGSGTQLSVL.